The 21 T cell receptor beta chains below come from one sample, sequenced in a study of regulatory T cells in long-lasting Graves disease. Building the TCR beta libraries relied on iRepertoire HTBI primers, and CDR3 regions underwent Arm-PCR. In TCRdb, the multiplex PCR reads were re-called with MiXCR into one record per CDR3 protein. This sample has roughly 520,000 distinct CDR3 sequences, with around 11% found just once. Specified time point: newly diagnosed GD, antithyroid drugs for less than 3 months. There was RNA extracted from PBMCs, and the TCR library was made from it. This sample also appeared in a second study, on T cells in Graves' hyperthyroidism and ophthalmopathy.

Here the sequenced sample was peripheral blood mononuclear cells (PBMCs), taken at new diagnosis, from a patient treated with antithyroid drugs. The receptor set was obtained from a woman younger than 45 with Graves disease.

This clonotype came up a few times. V usage is TRBV30 and J usage is TRBJ1-1; D gene uncertain. The CDR3 totals 14 residues. Trimming pared 1 base from V and 2 bases from J, leaving 11 bases between. Germline V gene lookup returns CDR1 GTSNPN and CDR2 SVGIG (reference sequence). The CDR3 region is CAWSAGWGNTEAFF. The CDR3 DNA is TGTGCCTGGAGTGCGGGCTGGGGTAACACTGAAGCTTTCTTT.

This clonotype came up many times. The chain joins TRBV18 to TRBJ2-4, with D perhaps matching TRBD1 or TRBD2 (6 bases each). Trimming removed 3 bases at V and 7 bases at J, with 10 bases between. The CDR3 is made up of 13 amino acids. Germline loops: CDR1 KGHSH, CDR2 LQKENI. CDR3 protein: CASSPVGGNIQYF. The CDR3 nucleotides are TGTGCCAGCTCACCTGTAGGGGGGAACATTCAGTACTTC.

V and J are TRBV10-1 and TRBJ1-2; D remains ambiguous. Per germline, CDR1 WNHNN and CDR2 SYGVQD (reference sequence). The V end was cut by 4 bases, the J end by 4 bases, with 4 bases between. The CDR3 has 11 amino acids. CDR3 coding DNA: TGCGCCAGCAGTGCCCCCTATGGCTACACCTTC. It is translated as CASSAPYGYTF.

Many counts were recorded for this clonotype. The chain is built from TRBV19 and TRBJ2-5, with 9 bases fitting TRBD2. Germline V lookup: CDR1 LNHDA, CDR2 SQIVND (reference sequence). The trim removed 7 bases at V and 5 bases at J, leaving 11 bases unmatched. The CDR3 is made up of 15 amino acids. CDR3 DNA sequence: TGTGCCAGTAAGGAGGCGGGAGGGCTGGAGGAGACCCAGTACTTC. Protein: CASKEAGGLEETQYF.

This clonotype was seen a few times. The J gene is TRBJ2-5, the V gene TRBV7-9, with D tentatively TRBD1 or TRBD2 (5 bases each). The CDR3 extends over 14 amino acids. In germline, CDR1 is SEHNR, CDR2 FQNEAQ (reference sequence). Trimming cost V 4 bases and J 0 bases, with 9 bases left between them. CDR3 region: CASSSRGHQETQYF. The CDR3, as DNA: TGTGCCAGCAGCTCCCGGGGCCACCAAGAGACCCAGTACTTC.

This clonotype was seen many times. The V and J genes are TRBV6-2 or TRBV6-3 and TRBJ1-5; possible D gene TRBD1, 6 bases. The CDR3 covers 15 residues. Germline assignment: CDR1 MNHEY and CDR2 SVGEGT. V shed 2 bases and J shed 2 bases, with 10 bases lying between them. In DNA form, the CDR3 reads TGTGCCAGCAGTTACCCAGGGGATGGCAATCAGCCCCAGCATTTT. This gives the protein CASSYPGDGNQPQHF.

This clonotype was seen a single time. The chain couples TRBV9 to TRBJ2-3; 11 bases align to TRBD2. J gave up 6 bases and V 5 bases, and 11 bases lay outside the gene matches. CDR1 is SGDLS, CDR2 YYNGEE, per germline. CDR3 length: 16 residues. CDR3 bases: TGTGCCAGCAGTCAGGGGCTAGCGGGAGGTTTGGATACGCAGTATTTT. It encodes CASSQGLAGGLDTQYF. The whole variable domain, remainder taken from reference TRBV9 and TRBJ2-3, is DSGVTQTPKHLITATGQRVTLRCSPRSGDLSVYWYQQSLDQGLQFLIQYYNGEERAKGNILERFSAQQFPDLHSELNLSSLELGDSALYFCASSQGLAGGLDTQYFGPGTRLTVL.

This clonotype came up once. The junction and the germline gene differ at one end; a read error may be behind it. The chain is built from TRBV2 and TRBJ2-7, with TRBD2 matching over 9 bases. This CDR3 contains 15 residues. In germline, CDR1 is SNHLY, CDR2 FYNNEI. CDR3 amino acids: CASQTGLAGWGERYF. The CDR3 coding sequence is TGTGCCAGCCAGACAGGGCTAGCGGGATGGGGCGAGCGGTACTTC.

This clonotype appeared many times. The V and J genes are TRBV9 and TRBJ1-3, with D unresolved. Trimming pared 2 bases from V and 4 bases from J, leaving 10 bases between. Germline values: CDR1 SGDLS, CDR2 YYNGEE. The CDR3 spans 14 residues. The DNA of the CDR3 is TGTGCCAGCAGCGTCCCGGGCCACGGAAACACCATATATTTT. Translation: CASSVPGHGNTIYF.

This clonotype showed up many times. CDR3 DNA: TGTGCCTGGAGTGTACTATCAGGAGTACAGTTCTTC. This gives the protein CAWSVLSGVQFF. V gene TRBV30 combines with J gene TRBJ2-1; unclear D gene. Germline lookup yields CDR1 GTSNPN and CDR2 SVGIG (reference sequence). V was shortened by 0 bases and J by 13 bases, with 13 bases between the two germline ends. The CDR3 covers 12 residues.

The V call is TRBV6-1, the J call TRBJ1-1, with 8 positions matching TRBD1. Unmatched junction bases numbered 8, after V lost 6 bases and J lost 5 bases. The CDR3 runs to 14 residues. The germline V gene has CDR1 MNHNS and CDR2 SASEGT. CDR3 amino acids: CASRRETGATEAFF. In DNA, the CDR3 is TGTGCCAGCAGGAGAGAGACAGGGGCAACTGAAGCTTTCTTT.

This clonotype was observed many times. The CDR3 coding sequence is TGCAGTGCTGACTACCAGGGGATTAACTATGGCTACACCTTC. This encodes CSADYQGINYGYTF. V gene TRBV20-1 combines with J gene TRBJ1-2, with D possibly being TRBD1 (6 bases). CDR1 and CDR2 from the germline V gene are DFQATT and SNEGSKA (reference sequence). This CDR3 contains 14 residues. Trimming removed 5 bases from V and 1 base from J, with 14 bases in between.

Many counts were recorded for this clonotype. This chain connects TRBV7-9 to TRBJ2-1; TRBD2 aligns across 14 bases. Germline CDR1 SEHNR, CDR2 FQNEAQ (reference sequence). V lost 1 base and J lost 4; bases outside the gene matches: 0. This CDR3 is 16 amino acids long. DNA for the CDR3: TGTGCCAGCAGCTTAGGGACTAGCGGGAGGTACAATGAGCAGTTCTTC. This gives the protein CASSLGTSGRYNEQFF.

Many counts were recorded for this clonotype. This sequence joins TRBV27 and TRBJ2-7; 12 bases agree with TRBD1. V lost 1 base to trimming and J lost 2 bases; unmatched junction nucleotides: 9. CDR3 length equals 18 residues. CDR1 and CDR2 from the germline V gene are MNHEY and SMNVEV (reference sequence). CDR3 DNA sequence: TGTGCCAGCAGTTTATTGGGGACAGGGGGCTACAACCCCTACGAGCAGTACTTC. Translation: CASSLLGTGGYNPYEQYF.

This clonotype has a handful of counts. A single base separates this from a much larger clone, so it may be a read error. The chain uses TRBV2 and TRBJ2-1; D may be TRBD2 (6 bases). This CDR3 is 15 amino acids long. Per the germline V gene, CDR1 is SNHLY and CDR2 is FYNNEI. Trimming took 4 bases from V and 2 from J, leaving 12 bases between them. The CDR3 DNA reads as TGTGCCAGCAGTGGGCGGGGCGCCCCCTACAATGAGCAGTTCTTC. This sequence encodes CASSGRGAPYNEQFF.

Many counts were recorded for this clonotype. The rearrangement joins TRBV20-1 to TRBJ2-1; 8 nucleotides line up with TRBD2. This CDR3 has 16 amino acids. Germline CDR1 and CDR2: DFQATT and SNEGSKA (reference sequence). With 1 base clipped from V and 4 bases from J, the junction kept 9 bases outside the gene matches. The CDR3 DNA is TGCAGTGCTAGAGTAAGTCTACTAGCGGAGTACAATGAGCAGTTCTTC. Amino acids: CSARVSLLAEYNEQFF.

This clonotype was detected many times. This rearrangement joins TRBV6-2 or TRBV6-3 to TRBJ1-1, with D unresolved. V shed 2 bases and J shed 4 bases, with 8 bases lying between them. This CDR3 region has 13 residues. Looked up from germline, CDR1 is MNHEY and CDR2 is SVGEGT. The CDR3 here is CASSYRVSTEAFF. CDR3 sequence (DNA): TGTGCCAGCAGTTACCGGGTTTCCACTGAAGCTTTCTTT.

This clonotype was seen ten or more times. The J gene is TRBJ2-5, the V gene TRBV5-1; 8 nucleotides align to TRBD2. V trimming: 4 bases; J trimming: 3 bases; junction bases outside the gene matches: 5. The CDR3 length is 14 residues. Germline CDR1 and CDR2: SGHRS and YFSETQ. The DNA of the CDR3 is TGCGCCAGCAGCCATGGACTAGCTGAAGAGACCCAGTACTTC. Residues: CASSHGLAEETQYF.

This clonotype has a handful of counts. A read error may explain this, as a much larger clone is one base away. This rearrangement joins TRBV10-3 to TRBJ2-1; TRBD1 aligns across 7 bases. This CDR3 is 16 amino acids long. Germline CDR1 is ENHRY and CDR2 is SYGVKD. The DNA of the CDR3 is TGTGCCATCAGTGACTCGACAGGGAGCTCCTACAATGAGCGGTTCTTC. Translation gives CAISDSTGSSYNERFF.

This clonotype was recorded a few times. The rearrangement uses TRBV19 and TRBJ2-3; D unresolved. Per the germline V gene, CDR1 is LNHDA and CDR2 is SQIVND (reference sequence). V lost 1 base and J 8 bases, leaving 10 bases between the germline ends. CDR3 size: 13 residues. The DNA of the CDR3 is TGTGCCAGTAGTATAGGGGTAGGCGGTACGCAGTATTTT. The encoded protein is CASSIGVGGTQYF.

This clonotype was observed at least ten times. The chain employs TRBV19 and TRBJ2-7; TRBD1 might be the D (6 bases). CDR3 length equals 14 residues. Germline CDR1 and CDR2: LNHDA and SQIVND (reference sequence). Trimming pared 1 base from V and 3 bases from J, leaving 10 bases between. CDR3: CASSIAGDVYEQYF. The CDR3 DNA follows: TGTGCCAGTAGTATAGCAGGGGACGTCTACGAGCAGTACTTC.